Listed here are 27 T cell receptor beta chains from one sample, sequenced in a study of identical twins (dated by TCRdb to 2016 to 2017). Library preparation employed 5' RACE. For sequencing, an Illumina HiSeq 2000 was employed. TCRdb's own reprocessing of the public reads used fastp at Q25 and MiXCR and kept productive beta chains. Here each entry gathers all rows of one CDR3 protein and keeps the most common genes and DNA. The sample table shows about 1.7 million distinct CDR3 sequences, and more than 30% are seen once. More than 0.25% of the sample lies in the top ten. Specimen: cord blood. The receptors here all came from a newborn girl in good health.

The chain combines TRBV20-1 with TRBJ2-1; 10 bases are shared with TRBD2. The CDR3 is made up of 15 amino acids. The V segment lost 6 bases and the J segment 1 base; nucleotides outside the gene matches: 6. Germline V gene sequence: CDR1 DFQATT, CDR2 SNEGSKA (reference sequence). The CDR3 DNA reads as TGCAGTGCCCCATTTAGCGGGAGGTCCTACAATGAGCAGTTCTTC. This translates into CSAPFSGRSYNEQFF.

This clonotype was found a few times. The chain recombines TRBV3-1 with TRBJ2-5, with 7 bases fitting TRBD1. The germline V gene encodes CDR1 LGHDT and CDR2 YNNKEL (reference sequence). CDR3 length equals 16 residues. Trimming removed 0 bases from V and 2 bases from J; junction bases left unmatched: 6. CDR3 loop: CASSQDSGTAQETQYF. The CDR3 nucleotides are TGTGCCAGCAGCCAAGATTCGGGGACAGCTCAAGAGACCCAGTACTTC.

The chain uses TRBV24-1 and TRBJ2-3; possibly TRBD2 for D (6 bases). Germline CDR1 reads KGHDR; CDR2 reads SFDVKD. This CDR3 region has 16 residues. V dropped 2 bases and J dropped 7 bases, with 18 bases sitting between them. The CDR3 loop reads CATSDWGGEGLHTQYF. The CDR3 DNA sequence: TGTGCCACCAGTGATTGGGGCGGGGAAGGCCTCCATACGCAGTATTTT.

The chain employs TRBV4-1 and TRBJ1-2; possible D gene TRBD1, 5 bases. The CDR3 is 15 amino acids. Germline V gene sequence: CDR1 MGHRA, CDR2 YSYEKL. V lost 1 base and J 3 bases, leaving 12 bases between the germline ends. The CDR3, as DNA: TGCGCCAGCAGCCAAGTGAAGGGGTTATACTATGGCTACACCTTC. It specifies CASSQVKGLYYGYTF.

This clonotype was seen more than once but under ten times. The V and J genes are TRBV20-1 and TRBJ2-3, with D possibly TRBD2 on 6 matching bases. This CDR3 region has 14 residues. Trimming removed 6 bases from V and 3 bases from J, with 16 bases in between. Germline CDR1 and CDR2: DFQATT and SNEGSKA (reference sequence). CDR3: CSAEGLSRTDTQYF. DNA for the CDR3: TGCAGTGCCGAGGGACTCTCAAGGACAGATACGCAGTATTTT.

This clonotype appeared a few times. This CDR3 reads CASSFQTSSGGSYNEQFF. In nucleotides, the CDR3 is TGTGCCAGCAGCTTCCAAACCTCTAGCGGAGGGAGCTACAATGAGCAGTTCTTC. V usage is TRBV13 and J usage is TRBJ2-1, with 7 bases fitting TRBD2. Germline CDR1 is PRHDT and CDR2 is FYEKMQ (reference sequence). The CDR3 is 18 amino acids. J was trimmed by 3 bases and V by 3 bases; bases with no gene match: 14. The full variable domain, completed using reference TRBV13 and TRBJ2-1, is AAGVIQSPRHLIKEKRETATLKCYPIPRHDTVYWYQQGPGQDPQFLISFYEKMQSDKGSIPDRFSAQQFSDYHSELNMSSLELGDSALYFCASSFQTSSGGSYNEQFFGPGTRLTVL.

There are many counts of this clonotype. CDR3 sequence: CASRDLGLAADTQYF. DNA of the CDR3: TGTGCCAGCAGGGACCTCGGACTAGCAGCAGATACGCAGTATTTT. This chain joins TRBV6-1 and TRBJ2-3, with 8 bases identical to TRBD2. V dropped 6 bases and J dropped 4; count of bases not matched to a gene: 9. The CDR3 runs 15 residues. CDR1 MNHNS and CDR2 SASEGT come from the germline V gene.

A few counts support this clonotype. The chain is built from TRBV5-1 and TRBJ2-1; D gene ambiguous. Germline V lookup: CDR1 SGHRS, CDR2 YFSETQ. This CDR3 contains 13 residues. The V end was cut by 4 bases, the J end by 10 bases, with 15 bases between. As DNA, the CDR3 is TGCGCCAGCAGCATTAGCCAAAACCCAGAGCAGTTCTTC. Its protein product is CASSISQNPEQFF.

The chain joins TRBV6-2 or TRBV6-3 to TRBJ1-2; D gene ambiguous. Per the germline V gene, CDR1 is MNHEY and CDR2 is SVGEGT. This CDR3 spans 13 amino acids. The V end was cut by 2 bases, the J end by 4 bases, with 8 bases between. The CDR3 nucleotides read TGTGCCAGCAGTTACGTCCCCGGCTATGGCTACACCTTC. Protein sequence: CASSYVPGYGYTF.

This clonotype was picked up a small number of times. The gene calls are TRBV20-1 and TRBJ2-3; 11 bases fit TRBD2. J gave up 4 bases and V 6 bases, and 9 bases lay outside the gene matches. The CDR3 extends over 15 amino acids. CDR1 is DFQATT and CDR2 is SNEGSKA in the germline V gene (reference sequence). CDR3 residues: CSAALAGVLSDTQYF. The CDR3 DNA sequence: TGCAGTGCCGCACTAGCGGGAGTACTTTCAGATACGCAGTATTTT.

This clonotype came up many times. This chain links TRBV29-1 with TRBJ2-1, with 8 bases identical to TRBD1. J gave up 6 bases and V 2 bases, and 3 bases lay outside the gene matches. Germline V lookup: CDR1 SQVTM, CDR2 ANQGSEA. The CDR3 extends over 13 amino acids. The CDR3 protein is CSVEKDRVNEQFF. The CDR3 DNA follows: TGCAGCGTTGAAAAGGACAGGGTCAATGAGCAGTTCTTC.

This clonotype was found a few times. This CDR3 is CASSSVGATDTQYF. CDR3 nucleotide sequence: TGTGCCAGCAGCTCCGTGGGCGCCACAGATACGCAGTATTTT. The chain links TRBV5-4 to TRBJ2-3; D is undetermined. The CDR3 is made up of 14 amino acids. Germline V CDR1 and CDR2: SGHNT, YYREEE (reference sequence). V lost 3 bases, J lost 2 bases, and 10 bases lay in between. The whole variable domain, filled in from reference TRBV5-4 and TRBJ2-3, reads ETGVTQSPTHLIKTRGQQVTLRCSSQSGHNTVSWYQQALGQGPQFIFQYYREEENGRGNFPPRFSGLQFPNYSSELNVNALELDDSALYLCASSSVGATDTQYFGPGTRLTVL.

The chain links TRBV2 to TRBJ2-7, with 7 bases fitting TRBD2. This CDR3 contains 17 residues. Germline CDR1 SNHLY, CDR2 FYNNEI. Unmatched junction bases numbered 10, after V lost 0 bases and J lost 2 bases. CDR3 loop: CASSEAWRSGKTYEQYF. CDR3 sequence (DNA): TGTGCCAGCAGTGAAGCATGGAGGAGCGGGAAGACCTACGAGCAGTACTTC.

The chain links TRBV15 to TRBJ2-3, with D tentatively TRBD2 (6 bases). V was cut by 0 bases and J by 7 bases, with 8 bases left in between. Germline CDR1 is LNHNV and CDR2 is YYDKDF (reference sequence). The CDR3 length is 13 residues. CDR3 region: CATSRETRYTQYF. DNA of the CDR3: TGTGCCACCAGCAGAGAGACTAGGTATACGCAGTATTTT. The full variable domain, in which reference TRBV15 and TRBJ2-3 provide the parts outside the CDR3, is DAMVIQNPRYQVTQFGKPVTLSCSQTLNHNVMYWYQQKSSQAPKLLFHYYDKDFNNEADTPDNFQSRRPNTSFCFLDIRSPGLGDTAMYLCATSRETRYTQYFGPGTRLTVL.

V is TRBV12-3 or TRBV12-4 and J is TRBJ1-5; D remains ambiguous. CDR3 length equals 16 residues. V lost 5 bases and J 0 bases, leaving 14 bases between the germline ends. CDR3 residues: CASSPRQLYSNQPQHF. The CDR3 DNA reads TGTGCCAGCAGTCCGCGGCAGCTATATAGCAATCAGCCCCAGCATTTT.

This chain uses TRBV12-3 or TRBV12-4 with TRBJ2-5, with a tentative D call TRBD2 (6 bases). CDR3 size: 16 residues. Trimming cost V 3 bases and J 2 bases, with 16 bases left between them. CDR3 nucleotide sequence: TGTGCCAGCAGTTTCGGGATAGCGGTGTCTCAAGAGACCCAGTACTTC. As protein: CASSFGIAVSQETQYF.

The V gene is TRBV6-1, the J gene TRBJ1-5; D perhaps matches TRBD1 (6 bases). The CDR3 spans 19 residues. Germline V gene data show CDR1 as MNHNS and CDR2 as SASEGT. Between the trimmed V and J ends, which lost 6 bases and 3 bases, there was a span of 27 bases. This CDR3 is CASRALRGAAIRANQPQHF. Written as DNA, the CDR3 is TGTGCCAGCAGGGCCCTACGGGGGGCGGCAATACGAGCCAATCAGCCCCAGCATTTT.

This clonotype appeared a few times. The chain employs TRBV20-1 and TRBJ2-7, with TRBD2 matching 9 bases. The junction had 8 bases not matched to a gene; V was cut back by 5 bases and J by 0 bases. Germline values: CDR1 DFQATT, CDR2 SNEGSKA (reference sequence). The CDR3 spans 15 residues. The DNA for the CDR3 is TGCAGTGCTTTCCGACTAGCGGTAAGCTCCTACGAGCAGTACTTC. Amino acids: CSAFRLAVSSYEQYF.

The chain is built from TRBV12-3 or TRBV12-4 and TRBJ2-3; TRBD2 is a possible D gene (7 bases). V lost 5 bases, J lost 8 bases, and 23 bases lay in between. This CDR3 has 16 amino acids. The CDR3 nucleotides read TGTGCCAGCAGTCCCCCCGGGGGGCCTACCAGGGGTACGCAGTATTTT. Translated, it gives CASSPPGGPTRGTQYF.

This clonotype has at least ten counts. This rearrangement joins TRBV5-1 to TRBJ2-7, with D possibly called TRBD1 or TRBD2 (5 bases each). V was cut by 4 bases and J by 0 bases, with 14 bases left in between. The CDR3 sequence is 15 residues long. Germline lookup yields CDR1 SGHRS and CDR2 YFSETQ. CDR3 protein: CASSVSGASSYEQYF. The CDR3 region has the DNA TGCGCCAGCAGCGTTTCCGGGGCGAGCTCCTACGAGCAGTACTTC.

The J gene is TRBJ1-1, the V gene TRBV5-1; 8 bases fit TRBD1. The CDR3 is made up of 15 amino acids. In germline, CDR1 is SGHRS, CDR2 YFSETQ. V was clipped by 7 bases and J by 1 base; unmatched bases: 9. The CDR3 DNA reads as TGCGCCAGCGGACCAGGGGGCGGACGGAACACTGAAGCTTTCTTT. Its protein product is CASGPGGGRNTEAFF.

This clonotype was counted at least ten times. V usage is TRBV28 and J usage is TRBJ1-2, with no clear D. Trimming left V 3 bases short and J 4 bases short, with 3 bases between. The CDR3 sequence is 11 residues long. Germline lookup yields CDR1 MDHEN and CDR2 SYDVKM. The CDR3 loop reads CASSLAYGYTF. The CDR3 DNA follows: TGTGCCAGCAGTTTGGCCTATGGCTACACCTTC.

In its sample, this clonotype was seen a few times. The V gene is TRBV25-1, the J gene TRBJ2-4; 9 bases align to TRBD1. Germline V gene data show CDR1 as MGHDK and CDR2 as SYGVNS. V was clipped by 6 bases and J by 7 bases; unmatched bases: 10. The CDR3 spans 15 residues. This CDR3 is CASSRTGTGMNIQYF. The CDR3 DNA follows: TGTGCCAGCAGCCGAACAGGGACAGGGATGAACATTCAGTACTTC.

The sample holds many counts of this clonotype. This rearrangement joins TRBV4-2 to TRBJ2-7; 14 nucleotides match TRBD2. CDR3 size: 15 residues. Germline V gene data show CDR1 as LGHNA and CDR2 as YNFKEQ. After removal of 4 bases from V and 5 bases from J, the junction contained 4 bases not matched to a gene. The CDR3 DNA reads as TGTGCCAGCAGCCTGGGACTAGCGGGGGAAAACGAGCAGTACTTC. Its protein is CASSLGLAGENEQYF.

The rearrangement joins TRBV5-6 to TRBJ1-5; D call uncertain. The CDR3 is 15 residues long. The V and J ends lost 2 bases and 0 bases respectively, with 9 bases between them. Germline CDR1 is SGHDT and CDR2 is YYEEEE. The CDR3 is CASSLGSFSNQPQHF. CDR3 DNA sequence: TGTGCCAGCAGCTTAGGTTCCTTTAGCAATCAGCCCCAGCATTTT.

This clonotype came up many times. V and J are TRBV29-1 and TRBJ2-3, with 12 bases aligning to TRBD2. Trimming took 4 bases from V and 2 from J; bases not matched to a gene: 4. Germline values: CDR1 SQVTM, CDR2 ANQGSEA. This CDR3 region has 15 residues. CDR3 sequence reads: CSVGLAGVPTDTQYF. In DNA, the CDR3 is TGCAGCGTTGGACTAGCGGGGGTCCCCACAGATACGCAGTATTTT.

The chain has TRBV15 and TRBJ2-1; D gene unclear. Trimming pared 3 bases from V and 10 bases from J, leaving 7 bases between. The CDR3 covers 11 residues. Germline values: CDR1 LNHNV, CDR2 YYDKDF (reference sequence). The CDR3 spells CATSSLQEQFF. CDR3 DNA: TGTGCCACCAGCAGCCTTCAGGAGCAGTTCTTC. Drawing the rest from reference TRBV15 and TRBJ2-1, the complete variable domain is DAMVIQNPRYQVTQFGKPVTLSCSQTLNHNVMYWYQQKSSQAPKLLFHYYDKDFNNEADTPDNFQSRRPNTSFCFLDIRSPGLGDTAMYLCATSSLQEQFFGPGTRLTVL.